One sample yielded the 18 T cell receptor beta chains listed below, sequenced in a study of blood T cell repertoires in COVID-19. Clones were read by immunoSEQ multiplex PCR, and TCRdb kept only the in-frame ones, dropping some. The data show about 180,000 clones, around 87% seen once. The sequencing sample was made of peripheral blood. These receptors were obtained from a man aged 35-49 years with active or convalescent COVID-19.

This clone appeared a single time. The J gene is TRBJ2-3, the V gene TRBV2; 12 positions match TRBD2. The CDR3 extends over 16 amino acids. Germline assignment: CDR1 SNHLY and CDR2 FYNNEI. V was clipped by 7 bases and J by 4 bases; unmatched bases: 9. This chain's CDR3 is CASILAGGRVPDTQYF. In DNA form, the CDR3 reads TGTGCCAGCATACTAGCGGGGGGCAGGGTTCCAGATACGCAGTATTTT. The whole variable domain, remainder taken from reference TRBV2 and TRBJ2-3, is EPEVTQTPSHQVTQMGQEVILRCVPISNHLYFYWYRQILGQKVEFLVSFYNNEISEKSEIFDDQFSVERPDGSNFTLKIRSTKLEDSAMYFCASILAGGRVPDTQYFGPGTRLTVL.

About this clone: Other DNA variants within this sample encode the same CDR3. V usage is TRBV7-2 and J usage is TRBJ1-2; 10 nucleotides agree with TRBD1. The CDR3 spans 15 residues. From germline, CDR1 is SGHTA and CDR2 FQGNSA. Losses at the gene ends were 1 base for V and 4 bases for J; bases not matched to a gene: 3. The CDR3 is CASSLGGQGTYGYTF. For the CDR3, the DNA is TGTGCCAGCAGCTTAGGGGGACAGGGGACCTATGGCTACACCTTC. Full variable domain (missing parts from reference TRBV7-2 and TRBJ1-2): GAGVSQSPSNKVTEKGKDVELRCDPISGHTALYWYRQSLGQGLEFLIYFQGNSAPDKSGLPSDRFSAERTGGSVSTLTIQRTQQEDSAVYLCASSLGGQGTYGYTFGSGTRLTVV.

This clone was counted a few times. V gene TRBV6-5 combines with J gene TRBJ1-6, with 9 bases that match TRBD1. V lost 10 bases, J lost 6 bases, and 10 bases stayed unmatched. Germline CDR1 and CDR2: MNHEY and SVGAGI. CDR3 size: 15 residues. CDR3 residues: CATLGQGSFNSPLHF. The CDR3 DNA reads TGTGCCACCCTGGGACAGGGAAGCTTTAATTCACCCCTCCACTTT.

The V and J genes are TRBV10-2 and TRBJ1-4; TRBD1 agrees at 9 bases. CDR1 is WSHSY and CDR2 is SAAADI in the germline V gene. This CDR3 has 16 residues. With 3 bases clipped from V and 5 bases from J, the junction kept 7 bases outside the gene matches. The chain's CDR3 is CASSDRDRALNEKLFF. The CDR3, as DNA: TGCGCCAGCAGTGACAGGGACAGGGCACTGAATGAAAAACTGTTTTTT.

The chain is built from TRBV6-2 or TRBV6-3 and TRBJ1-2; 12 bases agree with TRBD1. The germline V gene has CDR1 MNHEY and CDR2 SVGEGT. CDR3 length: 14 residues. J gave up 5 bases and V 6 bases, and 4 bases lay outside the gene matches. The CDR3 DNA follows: TGTGCCAGCAGCCGGGACAGGGGGCGGTATGGCTACACCTTC. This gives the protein CASSRDRGRYGYTF.

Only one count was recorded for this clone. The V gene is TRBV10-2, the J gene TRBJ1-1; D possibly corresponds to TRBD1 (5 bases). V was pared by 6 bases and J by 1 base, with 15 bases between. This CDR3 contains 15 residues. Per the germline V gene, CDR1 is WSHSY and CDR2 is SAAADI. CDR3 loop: CASSVAGWGNTEAFF. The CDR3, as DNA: TGCGCCAGCAGCGTCGCAGGGTGGGGGAACACTGAAGCTTTCTTT.

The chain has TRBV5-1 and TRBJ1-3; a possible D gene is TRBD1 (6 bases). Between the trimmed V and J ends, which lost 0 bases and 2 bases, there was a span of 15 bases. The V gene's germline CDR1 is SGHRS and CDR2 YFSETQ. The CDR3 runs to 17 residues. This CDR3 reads CASSLEIQGLTGNTIYF. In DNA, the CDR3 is TGCGCCAGCAGCTTGGAAATTCAGGGGTTAACTGGAAACACCATATATTTT.

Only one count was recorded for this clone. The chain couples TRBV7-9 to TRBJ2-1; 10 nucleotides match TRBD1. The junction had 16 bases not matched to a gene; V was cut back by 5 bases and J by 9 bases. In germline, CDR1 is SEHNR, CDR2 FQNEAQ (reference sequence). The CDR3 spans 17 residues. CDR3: CASSGRTGQGVLGEQFF. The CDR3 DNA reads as TGTGCCAGCAGCGGGAGGACTGGACAGGGGGTTTTAGGTGAGCAGTTCTTC. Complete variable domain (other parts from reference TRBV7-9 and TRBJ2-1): DTGVSQNPRHKITKRGQNVTFRCDPISEHNRLYWYRQTLGQGPEFLTYFQNEAQLEKSRLLSDRFSAERPKGSFSTLEIQRTEQGDSAMYLCASSGRTGQGVLGEQFFGPGTRLTVL.

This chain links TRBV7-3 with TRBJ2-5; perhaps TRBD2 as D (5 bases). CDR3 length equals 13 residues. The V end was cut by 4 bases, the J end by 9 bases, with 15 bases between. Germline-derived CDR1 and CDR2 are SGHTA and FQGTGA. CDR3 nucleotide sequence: TGTGCCAGCAGCTCCGACCGGACCGGGGCCCAGTACTTC. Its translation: CASSSDRTGAQYF.

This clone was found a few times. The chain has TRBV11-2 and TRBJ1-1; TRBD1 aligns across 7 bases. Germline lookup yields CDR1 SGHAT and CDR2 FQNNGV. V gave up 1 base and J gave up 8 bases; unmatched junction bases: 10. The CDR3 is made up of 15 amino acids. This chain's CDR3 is CASSLVPGQDSEAFF. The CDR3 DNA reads TGTGCCAGCAGCTTAGTCCCAGGACAGGACTCAGAAGCTTTCTTT.

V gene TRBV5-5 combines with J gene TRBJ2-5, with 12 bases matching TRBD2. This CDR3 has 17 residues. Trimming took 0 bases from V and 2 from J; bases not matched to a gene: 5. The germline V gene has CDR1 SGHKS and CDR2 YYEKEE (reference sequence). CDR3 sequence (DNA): TGTGCCAGCAGCTTGGCCCTAGCGGGGGGGCTACAAGAGACCCAGTACTTC. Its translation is CASSLALAGGLQETQYF.

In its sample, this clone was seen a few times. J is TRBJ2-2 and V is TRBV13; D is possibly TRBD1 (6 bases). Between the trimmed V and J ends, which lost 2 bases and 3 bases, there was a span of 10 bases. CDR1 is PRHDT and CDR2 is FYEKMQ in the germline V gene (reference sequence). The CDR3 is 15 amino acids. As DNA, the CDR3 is TGTGCCAGCAGCTTATCGGACAGCTACACCGGGGAGCTGTTTTTT. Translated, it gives CASSLSDSYTGELFF.

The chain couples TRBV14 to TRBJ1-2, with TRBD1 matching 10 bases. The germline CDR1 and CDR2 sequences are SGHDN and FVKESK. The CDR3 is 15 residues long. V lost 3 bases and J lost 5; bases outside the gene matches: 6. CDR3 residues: CASSQDRGFRYGYTF. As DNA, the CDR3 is TGTGCCAGCAGCCAGGACAGGGGGTTTCGGTATGGCTACACCTTC.

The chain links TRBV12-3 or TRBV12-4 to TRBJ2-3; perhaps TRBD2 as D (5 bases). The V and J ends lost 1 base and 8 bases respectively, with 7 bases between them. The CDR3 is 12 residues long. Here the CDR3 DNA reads TGTGCCAGCAGTTTAGAAGGGAGTACGCAGTATTTT. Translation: CASSLEGSTQYF.

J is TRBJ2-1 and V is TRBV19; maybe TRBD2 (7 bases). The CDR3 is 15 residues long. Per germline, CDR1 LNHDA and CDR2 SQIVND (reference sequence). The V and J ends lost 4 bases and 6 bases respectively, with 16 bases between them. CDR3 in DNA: TGTGCCAGTAGTAAGAGGGGGGGGCTTGGCAATGAGCAGTTCTTC. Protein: CASSKRGGLGNEQFF.

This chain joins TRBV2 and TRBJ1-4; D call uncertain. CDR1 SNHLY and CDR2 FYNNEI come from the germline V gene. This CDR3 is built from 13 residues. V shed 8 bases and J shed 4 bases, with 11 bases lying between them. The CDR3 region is CASSVDYNEKLFF. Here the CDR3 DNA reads TGTGCCAGCTCAGTCGACTATAATGAAAAACTGTTTTTT.

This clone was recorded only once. DNA for the CDR3: TGCGCCAGCAGTGACAGGGGCGGCACAGATACGCAGTATTTT. Protein product: CASSDRGGTDTQYF. The chain is built from TRBV10-2 and TRBJ2-3, with D possibly matching TRBD1 (6 bases). The CDR3 length is 14 residues. V was shortened by 3 bases and J by 1 base, with 8 bases between the two germline ends. CDR1 and CDR2 from the germline V gene are WSHSY and SAAADI.

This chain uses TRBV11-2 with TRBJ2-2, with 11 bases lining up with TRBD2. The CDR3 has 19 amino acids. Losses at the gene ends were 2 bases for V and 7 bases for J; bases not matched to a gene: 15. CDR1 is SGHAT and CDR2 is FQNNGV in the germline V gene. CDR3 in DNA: TGTGCCAGCAGCTTAAACCGCTTCACTAGCGGGGGCCGGGGCGGGGAGCTGTTTTTT. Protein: CASSLNRFTSGGRGGELFF.